Listed here is a single T cell receptor beta chain. Its antigen is not identified. This record belongs to a study of shared clonotypes between healthy human individuals. General study findings and limits: Sampling used blood alone; tissue repertoires probably differ.

It was at deep level that the assay was run. The authors' processing: ImmunoSEQ only sent back junction sequences with no quality scores, so filtering was done differently. Measured with immunoSEQ multiplex PCR; TCRdb has only the in-frame clones, and not every one. From that table come the V and J calls and clone size; the DNA was used to work out D and trimming. Of about 670,000 clones in the sample, less than 80% are singletons; the top ten hold 1.8%. J lost 3 bases, V lost 5 bases, and 6 bases had no gene match. The CDR3 extends over 15 amino acids. Germline lookup yields CDR1 SGHTA and CDR2 FQGTGA.

The sequenced material came from memory CD4+ T cells sorted from blood. Subset reported: CD45RA-negative fraction. The origin of this receptor is a young woman in good health. The chain employs TRBV7-3 and TRBJ1-1; 10 nucleotides match TRBD1. The CDR3 DNA sequence: TGTGCCAGCAGCCTGGACAGGGGGATGGACACTGAAGCTTTCTTT. Amino acids: CASSLDRGMDTEAFF.